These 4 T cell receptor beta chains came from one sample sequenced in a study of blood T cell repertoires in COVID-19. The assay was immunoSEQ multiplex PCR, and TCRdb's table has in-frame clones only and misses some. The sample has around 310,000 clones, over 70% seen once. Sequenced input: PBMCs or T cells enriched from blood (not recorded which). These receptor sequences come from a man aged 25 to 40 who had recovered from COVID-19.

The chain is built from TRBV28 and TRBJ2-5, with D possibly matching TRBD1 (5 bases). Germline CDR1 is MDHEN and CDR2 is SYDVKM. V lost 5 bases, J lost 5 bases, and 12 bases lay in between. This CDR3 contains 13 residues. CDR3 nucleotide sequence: TGTGCCAGCAGTGAAGGCAGGGTGGAGACCCAGTACTTC. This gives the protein CASSEGRVETQYF.

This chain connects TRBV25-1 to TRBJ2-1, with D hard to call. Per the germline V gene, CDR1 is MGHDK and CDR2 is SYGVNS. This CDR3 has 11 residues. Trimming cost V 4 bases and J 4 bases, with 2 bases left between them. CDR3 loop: CASSVYNEQFF. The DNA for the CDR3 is TGTGCCAGCAGTGTATACAATGAGCAGTTCTTC.

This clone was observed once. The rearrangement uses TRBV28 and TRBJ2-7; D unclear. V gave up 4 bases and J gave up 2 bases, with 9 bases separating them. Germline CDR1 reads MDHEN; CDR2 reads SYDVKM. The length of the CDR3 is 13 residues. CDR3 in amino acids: CASSSYSPYEQYF. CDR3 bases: TGTGCCAGCAGTTCATACAGTCCCTACGAGCAGTACTTC.

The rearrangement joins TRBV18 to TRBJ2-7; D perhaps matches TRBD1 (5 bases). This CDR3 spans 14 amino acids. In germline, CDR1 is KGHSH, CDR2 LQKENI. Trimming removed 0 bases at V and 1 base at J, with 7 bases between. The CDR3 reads CASSPPPGSYEQYF. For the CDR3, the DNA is TGTGCCAGCTCACCACCCCCAGGGTCCTACGAGCAGTACTTC.